The 15 T cell receptor beta chains below come from one sample, sequenced in a study of blood T cell repertoires in COVID-19. Libraries were prepared by immunoSEQ multiplex PCR; TCRdb keeps only in-frame clonotypes and omits some of them. The data contain around 400,000 clones, over 75% of them seen just once; the ten biggest clones take up 2% to 2.5%. The sample taken for sequencing was peripheral blood. The origin of the receptors is a woman aged 60-70 years with COVID-19, enrolled during active disease.

The chain combines TRBV5-6 with TRBJ2-7; no clear D gene. The V end was cut by 7 bases, the J end by 3 bases, with 14 bases between. Germline V gene sequence: CDR1 SGHDT, CDR2 YYEEEE. The CDR3 spans 13 residues. Written as DNA, the CDR3 is TGTGCCAGCCGCGCTAGACCGAACTACGAGCAGTACTTC. Translating it yields CASRARPNYEQYF.

V is TRBV5-1 and J is TRBJ2-1, with TRBD2 matching 7 bases. Germline V gene sequence: CDR1 SGHRS, CDR2 YFSETQ. The ends lost 7 bases at V and 7 bases at J; junction bases unmatched: 14. The CDR3 totals 15 residues. CDR3 DNA sequence: TGCGCCAGCCGCGAAAGGGTAGGGACTATAAATGAGCAGTTCTTC. Protein product: CASRERVGTINEQFF.

The chain is built from TRBV5-1 and TRBJ2-3; 12 nucleotides agree with TRBD1. V dropped 2 bases and J dropped 6; count of bases not matched to a gene: 4. Germline V lookup: CDR1 SGHRS, CDR2 YFSETQ. This CDR3 spans 15 amino acids. The CDR3 sequence is CASSFGTGGKDTQYF. CDR3 DNA: TGCGCCAGCAGCTTCGGGACAGGGGGCAAGGATACGCAGTATTTT.

The genes are TRBV3-1 (or the pseudogene TRBV3-2) and TRBJ2-2; tentatively, D is TRBD2 (5 bases). Trimming left V 4 bases short and J 6 bases short, with 9 bases between. The CDR3 runs 13 residues. CDR1 is LGHDT, CDR2 YNNKEL, per germline (reference sequence). CDR3 nucleotide sequence: TGTGCCAGCAGCCGCGCGGGCCCCGGGGAGCTGTTTTTT. This encodes CASSRAGPGELFF.

V is TRBV2 and J is TRBJ1-5; D gene unclear. The CDR3 has 17 amino acids. Germline V gene sequence: CDR1 SNHLY, CDR2 FYNNEI. The V end was cut by 5 bases, the J end by 0 bases, with 17 bases between. As DNA, the CDR3 is TGTGCCAGCAGTCCCTCCTTACATCATTATAGCAATCAGCCCCAGCATTTT. Its protein is CASSPSLHHYSNQPQHF.

The chain joins TRBV5-1 to TRBJ1-5, with D maybe TRBD1 (6 bases). This CDR3 is 15 amino acids long. Per the germline V gene, CDR1 is SGHRS and CDR2 is YFSETQ. The V end lost 0 bases, the J end lost 3 bases, and 10 bases lay between the germline ends. The CDR3 region is CASSLEGGYNQPQHF. For the CDR3, the DNA is TGCGCCAGCAGCTTGGAGGGGGGGTACAATCAGCCCCAGCATTTT.

This chain uses TRBV4-1 with TRBJ2-2; 8 positions agree with TRBD1. The CDR3 is made up of 18 amino acids. The trim removed 4 bases at V and 2 bases at J, leaving 12 bases unmatched. Germline values: CDR1 MGHRA, CDR2 YSYEKL. CDR3 sequence: CASSPRIRTGNNTGELFF. CDR3 DNA: TGCGCCAGCAGCCCACGAATTCGGACAGGGAATAACACCGGGGAGCTGTTTTTT.

This sequence joins TRBV6-6 and TRBJ1-2, with 7 positions matching TRBD1. The CDR3 sequence is 14 residues long. V dropped 6 bases and J dropped 3; count of bases not matched to a gene: 7. From germline, CDR1 is MNHNY and CDR2 SVGAGI (reference sequence). Here the CDR3 reads CASRSGGGDYGYTF. In DNA form, the CDR3 reads TGTGCCAGCAGGTCGGGAGGGGGCGACTATGGCTACACCTTC.

This chain links TRBV5-1 with TRBJ2-3; 7 bases line up with TRBD2. Germline V gene sequence: CDR1 SGHRS, CDR2 YFSETQ. V shed 3 bases, J shed 2 bases, and the junction held 12 bases outside the gene matches. The CDR3 has 17 amino acids. The CDR3 protein is CASSSPWGGDDTDTQYF. For the CDR3, the DNA is TGCGCCAGCAGCTCCCCTTGGGGGGGGGACGACACAGATACGCAGTATTTT.

The J gene is TRBJ1-2, the V gene TRBV27; D is perhaps TRBD1 (6 bases). The CDR3 runs to 13 residues. Germline lookup yields CDR1 MNHEY and CDR2 SMNVEV (reference sequence). The V end lost 6 bases, the J end lost 2 bases, and 10 bases lay between the germline ends. In DNA, the CDR3 is TGTGCCAGCAGGTCACAGGGAAACTATGGCTACACCTTC. As protein: CASRSQGNYGYTF.

The chain couples TRBV19 to TRBJ1-2; 9 bases are shared with TRBD1. This CDR3 region has 16 residues. With V trimmed by 3 bases and J by 2 bases, 7 bases remained unmatched. Per the germline V gene, CDR1 is LNHDA and CDR2 is SQIVND (reference sequence). For the CDR3, the DNA is TGTGCCAGTAGTATTCCGGGACAGGGACCCAACTATGGCTACACCTTC. Residues: CASSIPGQGPNYGYTF.

V gene TRBV19 combines with J gene TRBJ2-7; D possibly corresponds to TRBD2 (6 bases). Germline V gene data show CDR1 as LNHDA and CDR2 as SQIVND (reference sequence). This CDR3 has 13 amino acids. The V end was cut by 6 bases, the J end by 5 bases, with 14 bases between. The CDR3 nucleotides are TGTGCCAGTAGAAGGACGGGGGTGAACGAGCAGTACTTC. Translated: CASRRTGVNEQYF.

The chain employs TRBV19 and TRBJ1-6; possibly TRBD1 for D (6 bases). Trimming cost V 3 bases and J 10 bases, with 16 bases left between them. Germline CDR1 reads LNHDA; CDR2 reads SQIVND (reference sequence). This CDR3 contains 15 residues. The CDR3 spells CASSIRDKFSSPLHF. The CDR3 DNA follows: TGTGCCAGTAGTATCCGGGACAAATTTTCCTCACCCCTCCACTTT.

The chain couples TRBV6-5 to TRBJ1-4; D not resolved. The CDR3 totals 16 residues. Trimming removed 2 bases from V and 4 bases from J, with 14 bases in between. Germline assignment: CDR1 MNHEY and CDR2 SVGAGI. CDR3 sequence reads: CASSYDGVPGNEKLFF. The CDR3 region has the DNA TGTGCCAGCAGTTACGACGGGGTACCCGGTAATGAAAAACTGTTTTTT.

The chain recombines TRBV18 with TRBJ1-4, with D maybe TRBD1 (6 bases). Germline CDR1 reads KGHSH; CDR2 reads LQKENI. Between the trimmed V and J ends, which lost 5 bases and 5 bases, there was a span of 9 bases. This CDR3 has 13 residues. The CDR3 DNA follows: TGTGCCAGCTCAGCAGGGGAAAATGAAAAACTGTTTTTT. Its translation is CASSAGENEKLFF.